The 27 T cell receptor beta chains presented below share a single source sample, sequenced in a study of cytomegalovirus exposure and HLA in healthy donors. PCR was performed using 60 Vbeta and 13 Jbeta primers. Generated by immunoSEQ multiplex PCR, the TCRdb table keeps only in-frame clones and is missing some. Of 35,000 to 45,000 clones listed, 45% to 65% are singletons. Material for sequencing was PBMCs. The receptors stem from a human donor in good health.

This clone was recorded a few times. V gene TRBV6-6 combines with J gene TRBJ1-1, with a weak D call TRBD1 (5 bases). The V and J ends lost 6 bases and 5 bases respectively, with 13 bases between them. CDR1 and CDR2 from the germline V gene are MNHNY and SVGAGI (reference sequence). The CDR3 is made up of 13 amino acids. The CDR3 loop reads CASSPSRQTEAFF. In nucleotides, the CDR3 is TGTGCCAGCAGCCCCTCCCGACAGACTGAAGCTTTCTTT.

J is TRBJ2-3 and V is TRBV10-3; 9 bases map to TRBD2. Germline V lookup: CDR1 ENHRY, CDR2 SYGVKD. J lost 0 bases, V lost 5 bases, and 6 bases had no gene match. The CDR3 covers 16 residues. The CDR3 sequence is CAISPGLATSTDTQYF. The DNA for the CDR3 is TGTGCCATCAGTCCGGGACTAGCAACTAGCACAGATACGCAGTATTTT.

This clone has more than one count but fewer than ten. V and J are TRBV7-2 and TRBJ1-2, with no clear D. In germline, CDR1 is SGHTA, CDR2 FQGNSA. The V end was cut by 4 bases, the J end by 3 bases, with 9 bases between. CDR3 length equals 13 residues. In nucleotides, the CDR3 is TGTGCCAGCAGCTCCGGGTGGGACTATGGCTACACCTTC. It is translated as CASSSGWDYGYTF.

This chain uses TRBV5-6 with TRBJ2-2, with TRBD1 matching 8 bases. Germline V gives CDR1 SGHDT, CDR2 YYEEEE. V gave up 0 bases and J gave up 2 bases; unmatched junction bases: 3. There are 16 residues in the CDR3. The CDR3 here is CASSLAGGPNTGELFF. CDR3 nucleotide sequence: TGTGCCAGCAGCTTGGCAGGGGGCCCTAACACCGGGGAGCTGTTTTTT.

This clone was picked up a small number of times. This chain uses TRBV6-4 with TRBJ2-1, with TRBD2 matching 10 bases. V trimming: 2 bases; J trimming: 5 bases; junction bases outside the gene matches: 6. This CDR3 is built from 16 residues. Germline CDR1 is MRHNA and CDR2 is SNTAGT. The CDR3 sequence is CASSDRPAGGNNEQFF. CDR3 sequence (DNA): TGTGCCAGCAGTGACCGTCCAGCGGGAGGGAACAATGAGCAGTTCTTC.

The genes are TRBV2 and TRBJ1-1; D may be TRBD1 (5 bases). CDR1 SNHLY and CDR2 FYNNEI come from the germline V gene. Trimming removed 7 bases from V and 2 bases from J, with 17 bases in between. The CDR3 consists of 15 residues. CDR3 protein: CASNKKGAANTEAFF. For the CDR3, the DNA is TGTGCCAGCAATAAGAAAGGGGCCGCCAACACTGAAGCTTTCTTT.

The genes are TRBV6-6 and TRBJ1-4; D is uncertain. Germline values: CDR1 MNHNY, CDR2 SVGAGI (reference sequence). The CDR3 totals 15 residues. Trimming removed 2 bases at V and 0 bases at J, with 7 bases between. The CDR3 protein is CASSYDTATNEKLFF. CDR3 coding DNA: TGTGCCAGCAGTTACGACACGGCAACTAATGAAAAACTGTTTTTT.

This CDR3 reads CASSVDRATEAFF. For the CDR3, the DNA is TGTGCCAGCTCAGTAGACAGGGCCACTGAAGCTTTCTTT. V usage is TRBV18 and J usage is TRBJ1-1; 7 nucleotides align to TRBD1. The CDR3 consists of 13 residues. Trimming at V came to 5 bases and at J to 4 bases, leaving 4 bases not matched to a gene. CDR1 and CDR2 (germline): KGHSH, LQKENI.

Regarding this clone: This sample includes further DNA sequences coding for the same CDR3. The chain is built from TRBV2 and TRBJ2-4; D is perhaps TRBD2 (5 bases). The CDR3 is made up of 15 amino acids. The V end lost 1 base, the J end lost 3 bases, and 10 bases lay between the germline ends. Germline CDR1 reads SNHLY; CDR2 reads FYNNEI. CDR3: CASSEDRGNKNIQYF. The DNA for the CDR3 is TGTGCCAGCAGTGAAGATAGAGGGAACAAAAACATTCAGTACTTC.

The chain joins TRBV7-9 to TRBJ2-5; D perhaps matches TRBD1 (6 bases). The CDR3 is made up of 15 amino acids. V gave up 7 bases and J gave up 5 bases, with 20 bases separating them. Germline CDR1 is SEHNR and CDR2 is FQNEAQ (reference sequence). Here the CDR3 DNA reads TGTGCCAGCACCTTTAGACGCCAGGGGATGGAGACCCAGTACTTC. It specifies CASTFRRQGMETQYF. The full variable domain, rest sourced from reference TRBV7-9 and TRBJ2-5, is DTGVSQNPRHKITKRGQNVTFRCDPISEHNRLYWYRQTLGQGPEFLTYFQNEAQLEKSRLLSDRFSAERPKGSFSTLEIQRTEQGDSAMYLCASTFRRQGMETQYFGPGTRLLVL.

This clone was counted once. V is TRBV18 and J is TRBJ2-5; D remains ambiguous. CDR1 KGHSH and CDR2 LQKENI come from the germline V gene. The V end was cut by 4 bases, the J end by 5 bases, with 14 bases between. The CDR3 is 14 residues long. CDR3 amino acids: CASSRGSTGETQYF. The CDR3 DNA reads TGTGCCAGCTCACGTGGGTCTACCGGGGAGACCCAGTACTTC.

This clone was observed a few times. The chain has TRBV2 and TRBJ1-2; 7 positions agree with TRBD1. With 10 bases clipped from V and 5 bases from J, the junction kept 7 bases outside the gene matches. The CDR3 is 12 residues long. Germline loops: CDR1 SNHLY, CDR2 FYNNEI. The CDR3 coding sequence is TGTGCCACGGGACAGCGAACTTATGGCTACACCTTC. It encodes CATGQRTYGYTF.

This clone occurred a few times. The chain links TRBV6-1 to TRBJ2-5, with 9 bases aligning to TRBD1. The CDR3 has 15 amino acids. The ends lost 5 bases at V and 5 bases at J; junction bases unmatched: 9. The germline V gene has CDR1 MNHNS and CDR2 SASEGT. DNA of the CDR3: TGTGCCAGCAGTCTGCAGACAGGGGGGTGGGAGACCCAGTACTTC. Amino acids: CASSLQTGGWETQYF.

This CDR3 reads CASRGQGRSPLHF. The CDR3 DNA reads TGTGCCAGCAGGGGACAGGGGCGTTCACCCCTCCACTTT. The chain employs TRBV6-6 and TRBJ1-6, with 10 positions matching TRBD1. V lost 6 bases to trimming and J lost 9 bases; unmatched junction nucleotides: 2. Germline-derived CDR1 and CDR2 are MNHNY and SVGAGI (reference sequence). CDR3 length equals 13 residues.

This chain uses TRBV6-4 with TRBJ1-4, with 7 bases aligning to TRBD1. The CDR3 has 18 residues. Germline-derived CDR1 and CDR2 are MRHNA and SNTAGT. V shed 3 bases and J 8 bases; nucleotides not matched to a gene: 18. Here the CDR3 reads CASSDGEDRFLFREKLFF. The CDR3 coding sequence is TGTGCCAGCAGTGATGGGGAGGACAGGTTCTTATTTAGAGAAAAACTGTTTTTT.

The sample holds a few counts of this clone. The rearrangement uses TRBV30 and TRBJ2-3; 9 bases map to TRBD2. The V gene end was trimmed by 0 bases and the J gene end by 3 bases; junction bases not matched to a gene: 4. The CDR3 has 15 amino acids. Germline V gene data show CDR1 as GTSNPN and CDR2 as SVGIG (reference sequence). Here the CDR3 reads CAWSVGSGSTDTQYF. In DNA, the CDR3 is TGTGCCTGGAGTGTAGGTAGCGGGAGTACAGATACGCAGTATTTT. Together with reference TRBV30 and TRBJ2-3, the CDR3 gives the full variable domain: SQTIHQWPATLVQPVGSPLSLECTVEGTSNPNLYWYRQAAGRGLQLLFYSVGIGQISSEVPQNLSASRPQDRQFILSSKKLLLSDSGFYLCAWSVGSGSTDTQYFGPGTRLTVL.

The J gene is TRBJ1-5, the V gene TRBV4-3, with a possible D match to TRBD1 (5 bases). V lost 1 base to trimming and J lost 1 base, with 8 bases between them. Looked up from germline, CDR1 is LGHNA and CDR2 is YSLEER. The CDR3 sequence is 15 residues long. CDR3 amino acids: CASSQGAGSNQPQHF. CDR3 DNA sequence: TGCGCCAGCAGCCAAGGGGCAGGGAGCAATCAGCCCCAGCATTTT.

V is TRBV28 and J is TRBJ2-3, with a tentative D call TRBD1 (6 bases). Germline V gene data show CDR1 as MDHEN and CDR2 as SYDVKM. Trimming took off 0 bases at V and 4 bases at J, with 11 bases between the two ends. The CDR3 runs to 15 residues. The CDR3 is CASSLWGGGADTQYF. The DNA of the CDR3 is TGTGCCAGCAGTTTATGGGGTGGGGGCGCAGATACGCAGTATTTT.

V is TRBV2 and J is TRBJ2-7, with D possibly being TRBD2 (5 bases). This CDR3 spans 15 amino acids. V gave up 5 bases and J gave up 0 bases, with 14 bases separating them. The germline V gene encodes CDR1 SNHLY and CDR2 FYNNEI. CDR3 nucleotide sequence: TGTGCCAGCAGTTATTCGGGCGGGTCCTCCTACGAGCAGTACTTC. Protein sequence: CASSYSGGSSYEQYF.

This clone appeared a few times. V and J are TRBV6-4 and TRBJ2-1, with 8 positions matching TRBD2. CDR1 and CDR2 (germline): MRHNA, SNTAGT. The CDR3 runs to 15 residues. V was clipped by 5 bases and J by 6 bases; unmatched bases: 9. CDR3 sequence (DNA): TGTGCCAGCAGTCCTGGACTAGCTCCAGGCAATGAGCAGTTCTTC. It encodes CASSPGLAPGNEQFF.

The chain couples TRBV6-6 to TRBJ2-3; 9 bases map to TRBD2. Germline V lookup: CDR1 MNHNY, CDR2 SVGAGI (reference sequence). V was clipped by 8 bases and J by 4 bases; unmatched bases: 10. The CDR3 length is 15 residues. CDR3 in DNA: TGTGCCAGCGCCGACCCGGGACTAGCTGCAGATACGCAGTATTTT. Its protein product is CASADPGLAADTQYF.

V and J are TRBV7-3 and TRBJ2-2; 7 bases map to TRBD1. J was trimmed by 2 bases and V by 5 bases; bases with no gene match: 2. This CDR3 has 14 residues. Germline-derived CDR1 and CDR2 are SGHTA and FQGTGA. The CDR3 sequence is CASSRDRNTGELFF. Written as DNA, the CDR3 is TGTGCCAGCAGCCGGGACAGAAACACCGGGGAGCTGTTTTTT.

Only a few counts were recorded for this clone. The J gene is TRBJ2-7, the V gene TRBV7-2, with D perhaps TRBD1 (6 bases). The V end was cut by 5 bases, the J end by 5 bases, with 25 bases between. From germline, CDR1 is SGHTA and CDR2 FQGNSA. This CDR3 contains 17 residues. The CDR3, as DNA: TGTGCCAGCAGCAGGACCCTCGAACAGGGAAAGAACCACGAGCAGTACTTC. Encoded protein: CASSRTLEQGKNHEQYF.

The DNA of the CDR3 is TGTGCCAGTAGCTTGGGTCGGGGTCAGCCCCAGCATTTT. Translation: CASSLGRGQPQHF. The V call is TRBV19, the J call TRBJ1-5; D not certain. Trimming took 6 bases from V and 6 from J, leaving 12 bases between them. The CDR3 is made up of 13 amino acids. Germline CDR1 LNHDA, CDR2 SQIVND (reference sequence).

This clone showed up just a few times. CDR3 nucleotide sequence: TGTGCCAGCAGAAGGGACAGGGACTACAATGAGCAGTTCTTC. It codes for CASRRDRDYNEQFF. This sequence joins TRBV6-4 and TRBJ2-1; 9 bases fit TRBD1. Looked up from germline, CDR1 is MRHNA and CDR2 is SNTAGT. The CDR3 length is 14 residues. V trimming: 6 bases; J trimming: 3 bases; junction bases outside the gene matches: 3.

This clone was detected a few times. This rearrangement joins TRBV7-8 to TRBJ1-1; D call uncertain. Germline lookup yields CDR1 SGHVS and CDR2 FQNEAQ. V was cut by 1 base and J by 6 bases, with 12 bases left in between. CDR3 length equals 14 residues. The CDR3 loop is CASSLETAYPEAFF. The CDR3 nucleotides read TGTGCCAGCAGCTTAGAGACTGCGTACCCTGAAGCTTTCTTT. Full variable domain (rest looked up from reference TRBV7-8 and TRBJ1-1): GAGVSQSPRYKVAKRGQDVALRCDPISGHVSLFWYQQALGQGPEFLTYFQNEAQLDKSGLPSDRFFAERPEGSVSTLKIQRTQQEDSAVYLCASSLETAYPEAFFGQGTRLTVV.

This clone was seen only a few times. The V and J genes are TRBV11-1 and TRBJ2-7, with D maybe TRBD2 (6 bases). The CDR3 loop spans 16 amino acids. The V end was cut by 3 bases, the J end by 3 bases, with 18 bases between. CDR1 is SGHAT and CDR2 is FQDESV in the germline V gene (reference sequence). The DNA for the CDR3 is TGTGCCAGCAGCTTCCCCAGGTCGGGGGATTACTACGAGCAGTACTTC. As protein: CASSFPRSGDYYEQYF.